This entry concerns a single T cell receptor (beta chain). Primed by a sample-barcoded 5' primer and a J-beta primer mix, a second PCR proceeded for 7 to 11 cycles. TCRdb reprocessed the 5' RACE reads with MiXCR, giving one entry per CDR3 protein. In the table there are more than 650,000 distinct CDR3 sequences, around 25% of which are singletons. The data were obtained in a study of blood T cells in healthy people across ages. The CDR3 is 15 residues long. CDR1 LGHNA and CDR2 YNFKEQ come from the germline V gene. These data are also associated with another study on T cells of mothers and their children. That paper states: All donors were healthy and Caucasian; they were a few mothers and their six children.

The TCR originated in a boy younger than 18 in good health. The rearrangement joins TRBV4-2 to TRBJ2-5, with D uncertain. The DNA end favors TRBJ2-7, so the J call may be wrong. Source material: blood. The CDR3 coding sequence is TGTGCCAGCAGCCAAGGAACGGAAAGCTCCTACGAGCAGTACTTC. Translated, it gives CASSQGTESSYEQYF.